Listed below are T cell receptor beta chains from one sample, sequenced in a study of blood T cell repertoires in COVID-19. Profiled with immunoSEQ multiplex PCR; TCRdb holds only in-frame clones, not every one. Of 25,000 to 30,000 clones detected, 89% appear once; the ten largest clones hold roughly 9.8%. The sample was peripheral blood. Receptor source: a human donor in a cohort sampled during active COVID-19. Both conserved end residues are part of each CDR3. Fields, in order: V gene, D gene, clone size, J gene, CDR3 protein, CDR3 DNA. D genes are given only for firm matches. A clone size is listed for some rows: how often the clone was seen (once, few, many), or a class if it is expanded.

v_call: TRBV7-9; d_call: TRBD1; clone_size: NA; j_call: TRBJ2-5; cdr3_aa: CASSPNTGTDQETQYF; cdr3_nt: TGTGCCAGCAGCCCGAATACCGGGACAGATCAAGAGACCCAGTACTTC
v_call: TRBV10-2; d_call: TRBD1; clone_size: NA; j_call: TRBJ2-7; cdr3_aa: CASNDRAGYEQYF; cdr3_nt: TGCGCCAGCAATGACAGGGCAGGCTACGAGCAGTACTTC
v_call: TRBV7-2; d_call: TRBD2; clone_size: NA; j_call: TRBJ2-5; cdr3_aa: CASSGRGGIGTQYF; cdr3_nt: TGTGCCAGCAGCGGACGGGGGGGGATTGGGACCCAGTACTTC
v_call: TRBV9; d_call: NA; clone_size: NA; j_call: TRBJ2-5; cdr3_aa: CASSALAGGFETQYF; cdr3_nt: TGTGCCAGCAGCGCCCTCGCAGGGGGGTTTGAGACCCAGTACTTC
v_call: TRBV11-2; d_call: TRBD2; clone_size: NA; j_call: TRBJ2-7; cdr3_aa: CASSVGLGVYEQYF; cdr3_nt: TGTGCCAGCAGCGTAGGACTAGGGGTTTACGAGCAGTACTTC
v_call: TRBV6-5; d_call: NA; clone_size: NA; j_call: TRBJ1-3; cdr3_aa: CASSYGRGMTGNTIYF; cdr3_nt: TGTGCCAGCAGTTACGGGCGGGGAATGACGGGAAACACCATATATTTT
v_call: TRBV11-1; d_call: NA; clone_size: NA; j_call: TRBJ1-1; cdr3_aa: CASSPLQRNTEAFF; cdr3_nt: TGTGCCAGCAGCCCTTTACAGAGGAACACTGAAGCTTTCTTT
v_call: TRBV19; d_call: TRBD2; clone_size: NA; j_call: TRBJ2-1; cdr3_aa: CASSITSGAYNEQFF; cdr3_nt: TGTGCCAGTAGTATTACTAGCGGGGCCTACAATGAGCAGTTCTTC
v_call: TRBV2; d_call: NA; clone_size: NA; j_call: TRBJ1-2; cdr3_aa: CASSENSRYGYTF; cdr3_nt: TGTGCCAGCAGTGAAAACTCCCGCTATGGCTACACCTTC
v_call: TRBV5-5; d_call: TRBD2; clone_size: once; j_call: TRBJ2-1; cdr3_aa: CASSQPSGGLNEQFF; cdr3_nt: TGTGCCAGCAGCCAACCTAGCGGGGGCCTCAATGAGCAGTTCTTC
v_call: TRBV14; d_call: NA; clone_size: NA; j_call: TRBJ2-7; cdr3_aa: CASSQDPGWEQYF; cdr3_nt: TGTGCCAGCAGCCAAGATCCAGGCTGGGAGCAGTACTTC
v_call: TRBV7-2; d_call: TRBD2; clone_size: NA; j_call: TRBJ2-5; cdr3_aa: CASSLGLARTQYF; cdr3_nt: TGTGCCAGCAGCCTAGGACTAGCGCGGACCCAGTACTTC
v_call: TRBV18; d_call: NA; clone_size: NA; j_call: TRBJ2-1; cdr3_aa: CASSPTGLGSNEQFF; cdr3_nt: TGTGCCAGCTCACCAACCGGACTCGGCTCAAATGAGCAGTTCTTC
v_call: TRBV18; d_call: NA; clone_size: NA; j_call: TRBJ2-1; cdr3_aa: CASSPTRSPSEQFF; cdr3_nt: TGTGCCAGCTCACCTACGAGATCTCCATCTGAGCAGTTCTTC
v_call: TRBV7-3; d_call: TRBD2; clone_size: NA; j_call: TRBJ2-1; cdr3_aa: CASSPLAGDEQFF; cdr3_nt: TGTGCCAGCAGCCCACTAGCGGGGGATGAGCAGTTCTTC
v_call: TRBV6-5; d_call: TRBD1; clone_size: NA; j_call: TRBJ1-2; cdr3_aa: CASSYTTGTANYGYTF; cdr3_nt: TGTGCCAGCAGTTACACGACCGGGACAGCTAACTATGGCTACACCTTC
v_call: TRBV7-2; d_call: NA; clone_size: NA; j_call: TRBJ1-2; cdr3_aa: CASSLGYTPAGYTF; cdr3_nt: TGTGCCAGCAGCTTAGGGTACACACCTGCAGGCTACACCTTC
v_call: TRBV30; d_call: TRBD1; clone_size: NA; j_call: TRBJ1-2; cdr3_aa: CAWSWRQGRGYTF; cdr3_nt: TGTGCCTGGAGTTGGCGACAGGGGCGAGGCTACACCTTC
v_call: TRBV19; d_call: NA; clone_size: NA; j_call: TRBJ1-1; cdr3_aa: CASSIVGQENTEAFF; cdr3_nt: TGTGCCAGTAGTATAGTTGGGCAGGAGAACACTGAAGCTTTCTTT
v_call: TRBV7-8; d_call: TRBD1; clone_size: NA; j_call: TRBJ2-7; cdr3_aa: CASSTDRAGYEQYF; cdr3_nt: TGTGCCAGCAGCACGGACAGGGCTGGCTACGAGCAGTACTTC
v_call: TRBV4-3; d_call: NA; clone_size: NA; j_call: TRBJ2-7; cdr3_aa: CASSQDNPGPGVRYEQYF; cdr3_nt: TGCGCCAGCAGCCAAGATAACCCCGGCCCGGGGGTCCGCTACGAGCAGTACTTC
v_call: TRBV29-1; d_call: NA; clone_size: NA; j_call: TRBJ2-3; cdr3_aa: CSADQGQGLLDTQYF; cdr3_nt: TGCAGCGCCGACCAAGGACAGGGACTACTAGATACGCAGTATTTT
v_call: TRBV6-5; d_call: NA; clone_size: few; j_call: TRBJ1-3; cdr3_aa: CASSYGRARNTIYF; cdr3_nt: TGTGCCAGCAGTTACGGCAGGGCGAGAAACACCATATATTTT
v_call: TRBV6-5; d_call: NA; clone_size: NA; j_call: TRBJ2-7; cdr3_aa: CASSAKGRGYEQYF; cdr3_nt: TGTGCCAGCAGCGCTAAGGGCAGGGGTTACGAGCAGTACTTC
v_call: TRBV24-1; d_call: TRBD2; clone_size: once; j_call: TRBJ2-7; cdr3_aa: CATSDLREGWENYEQYF; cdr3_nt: TGTGCCACCAGTGATCTTCGGGAGGGTTGGGAGAACTACGAGCAGTACTTC
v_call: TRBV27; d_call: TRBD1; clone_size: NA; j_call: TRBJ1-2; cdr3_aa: CASSFAPLRQGAWSGYTF; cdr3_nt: TGTGCCAGCAGTTTTGCCCCGCTCCGACAGGGGGCATGGAGTGGCTACACCTTC
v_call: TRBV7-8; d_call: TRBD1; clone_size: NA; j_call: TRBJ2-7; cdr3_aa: CASSTRQGVYYEQYF; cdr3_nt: TGTGCCAGCAGCACCCGACAGGGGGTATACTACGAGCAGTACTTC
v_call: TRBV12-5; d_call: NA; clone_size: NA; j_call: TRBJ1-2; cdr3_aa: CASGPYRGLEIDGYTF; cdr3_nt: TGTGCTAGTGGACCCTACAGAGGGTTAGAAATCGATGGCTACACCTTC
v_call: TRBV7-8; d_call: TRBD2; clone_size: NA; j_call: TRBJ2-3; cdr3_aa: CASSTTSGGGDTQYF; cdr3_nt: TGTGCCAGCAGCACTACTAGCGGGGGAGGGGATACGCAGTATTTT
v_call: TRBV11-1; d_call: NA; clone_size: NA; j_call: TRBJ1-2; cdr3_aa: CASSSDMIYGYTF; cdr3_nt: TGTGCCAGCAGCTCAGACATGATTTATGGCTACACCTTC
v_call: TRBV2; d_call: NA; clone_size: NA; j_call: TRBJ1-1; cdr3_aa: CASAPGHLNTEAFF; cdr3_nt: TGTGCCAGCGCCCCGGGACACTTGAACACTGAAGCTTTCTTT
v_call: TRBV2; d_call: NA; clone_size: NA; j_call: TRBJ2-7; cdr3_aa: CASTPGTSPGEQYF; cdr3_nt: TGTGCCAGCACCCCCGGGACATCCCCAGGCGAGCAGTACTTC
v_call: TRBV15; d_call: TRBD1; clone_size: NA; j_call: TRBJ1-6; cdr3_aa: CATSILRQGGNSPLHF; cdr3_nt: TGTGCCACCAGCATCCTACGACAGGGCGGGAATTCACCCCTCCACTTT
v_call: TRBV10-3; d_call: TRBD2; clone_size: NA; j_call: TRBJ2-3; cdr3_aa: CAISEGLAGVRTDTQYF; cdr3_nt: TGTGCCATCAGTGAGGGACTAGCGGGGGTTAGAACAGATACGCAGTATTTT
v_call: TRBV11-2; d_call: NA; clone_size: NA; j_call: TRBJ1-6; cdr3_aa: CASRNIYGGYNSPLHF; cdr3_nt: TGTGCCAGCAGAAATATCTACGGGGGATATAATTCACCCCTCCACTTT
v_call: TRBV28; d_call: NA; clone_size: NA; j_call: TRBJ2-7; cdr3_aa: CASSSPRSLHGPYEQYF; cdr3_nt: TGTGCCAGCAGTTCCCCCCGATCATTGCACGGTCCCTACGAGCAGTACTTC
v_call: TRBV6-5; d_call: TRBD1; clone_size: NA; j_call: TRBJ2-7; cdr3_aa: CASSRGRSSYEQYF; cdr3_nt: TGTGCCAGCAGTAGGGGGCGGAGCTCCTACGAGCAGTACTTC
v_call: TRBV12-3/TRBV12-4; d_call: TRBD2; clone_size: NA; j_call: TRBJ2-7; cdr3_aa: CASSLPGGEQYF; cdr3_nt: TGTGCCAGCAGTTTACCGGGAGGGGAGCAGTACTTC
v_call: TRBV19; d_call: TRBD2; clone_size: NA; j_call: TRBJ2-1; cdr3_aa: CASSTMSGASYNEQFF; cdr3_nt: TGTGCCAGTAGTACGATGAGCGGGGCCTCCTACAATGAGCAGTTCTTC
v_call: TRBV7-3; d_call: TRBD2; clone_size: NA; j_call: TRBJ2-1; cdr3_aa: CASSLIAGGGNEQFF; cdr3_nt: TGTGCCAGCAGCTTGATAGCGGGGGGAGGTAATGAGCAGTTCTTC
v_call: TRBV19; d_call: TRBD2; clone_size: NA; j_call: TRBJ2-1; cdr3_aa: CASSSHEAGGLYNEQFF; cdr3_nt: TGTGCCAGTAGTTCCCATGAAGCGGGGGGACTTTACAATGAGCAGTTCTTC
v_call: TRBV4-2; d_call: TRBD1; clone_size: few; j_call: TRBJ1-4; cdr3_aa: CASSLPGTGEEKLFF; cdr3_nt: TGTGCCAGCAGCCTACCCGGGACAGGGGAAGAAAAACTGTTTTTT
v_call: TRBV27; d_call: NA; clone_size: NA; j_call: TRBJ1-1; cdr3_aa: CASSKEGWDTEAFF; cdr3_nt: TGTGCCAGCAGTAAGGAGGGGTGGGACACTGAAGCTTTCTTT
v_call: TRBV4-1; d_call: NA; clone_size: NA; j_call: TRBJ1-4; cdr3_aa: CASSQERTRDEKLFF; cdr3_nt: TGCGCCAGCAGCCAAGAACGCACGCGGGATGAAAAACTGTTTTTT
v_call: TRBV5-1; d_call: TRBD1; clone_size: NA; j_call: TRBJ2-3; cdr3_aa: CASSLVRGKDGDTQYF; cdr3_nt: TGCGCCAGCAGCTTGGTCAGGGGGAAGGATGGAGATACGCAGTATTTT
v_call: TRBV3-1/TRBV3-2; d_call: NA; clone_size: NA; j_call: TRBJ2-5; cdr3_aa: CASSQGQVQETQYF; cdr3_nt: TGTGCCAGCAGCCAAGGACAAGTCCAAGAGACCCAGTACTTC
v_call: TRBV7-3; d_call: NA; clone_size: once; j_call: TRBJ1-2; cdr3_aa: CASSPPAGYSGYTF; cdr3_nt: TGTGCCAGCAGCCCCCCAGCGGGTTATAGTGGCTACACCTTC
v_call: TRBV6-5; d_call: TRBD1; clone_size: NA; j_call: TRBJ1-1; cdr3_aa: CASSLGTGFTEAFF; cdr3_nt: TGTGCCAGCAGTTTGGGGACAGGGTTCACTGAAGCTTTCTTT
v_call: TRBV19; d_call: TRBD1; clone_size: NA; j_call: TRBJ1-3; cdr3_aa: CASSIRGTVSGNTIYF; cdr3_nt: TGTGCCAGTAGTATCCGAGGGACAGTCTCTGGAAACACCATATATTTT
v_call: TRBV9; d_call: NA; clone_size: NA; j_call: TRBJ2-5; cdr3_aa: CASSVGPQETQYF; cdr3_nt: TGTGCCAGCAGCGTAGGGCCACAAGAGACCCAGTACTTC
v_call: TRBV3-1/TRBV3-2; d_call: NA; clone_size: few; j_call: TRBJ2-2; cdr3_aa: CASSHRRGVDTGELFF; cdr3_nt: TGTGCCAGCAGCCATAGACGGGGAGTTGACACCGGGGAGCTGTTTTTT
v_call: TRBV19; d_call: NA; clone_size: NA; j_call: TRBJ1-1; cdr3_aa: CASSIYRNTEAFF; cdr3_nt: TGTGCCAGTAGTATCTATAGGAACACTGAAGCTTTCTTT
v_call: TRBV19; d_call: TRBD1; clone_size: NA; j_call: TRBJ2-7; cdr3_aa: CASSWGQGAYEQYF; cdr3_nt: TGTGCCAGTAGTTGGGGACAGGGGGCCTACGAGCAGTACTTC
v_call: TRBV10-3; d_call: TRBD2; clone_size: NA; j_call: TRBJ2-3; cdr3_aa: CAISVGLALDTQYF; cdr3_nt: TGTGCCATCAGTGTGGGACTAGCGTTAGATACGCAGTATTTT
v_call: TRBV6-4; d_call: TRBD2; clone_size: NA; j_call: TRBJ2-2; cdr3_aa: CASSSSGGNTGELFF; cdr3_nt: TGTGCCAGCAGTTCTAGCGGGGGGAACACCGGGGAGCTGTTTTTT
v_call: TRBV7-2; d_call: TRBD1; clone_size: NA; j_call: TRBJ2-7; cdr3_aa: CASRDRVPLEQYF; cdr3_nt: TGTGCCAGCAGGGACAGGGTCCCTCTCGAGCAGTACTTC
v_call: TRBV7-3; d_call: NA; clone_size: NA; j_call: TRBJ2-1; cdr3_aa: CASSFLSGDRQFF; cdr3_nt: TGTGCCAGCAGCTTCCTTAGCGGCGATAGGCAGTTCTTC
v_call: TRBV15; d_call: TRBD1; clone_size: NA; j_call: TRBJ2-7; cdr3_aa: CATSRRTGTGAYEQYF; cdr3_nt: TGTGCCACCAGCAGAAGAACCGGGACAGGGGCCTACGAGCAGTACTTC
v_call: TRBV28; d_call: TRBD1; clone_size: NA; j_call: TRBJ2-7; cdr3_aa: CASSFLQETGTGGRYEQYF; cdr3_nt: TGTGCCAGCAGTTTCCTCCAAGAAACCGGGACAGGGGGCAGATACGAGCAGTACTTC